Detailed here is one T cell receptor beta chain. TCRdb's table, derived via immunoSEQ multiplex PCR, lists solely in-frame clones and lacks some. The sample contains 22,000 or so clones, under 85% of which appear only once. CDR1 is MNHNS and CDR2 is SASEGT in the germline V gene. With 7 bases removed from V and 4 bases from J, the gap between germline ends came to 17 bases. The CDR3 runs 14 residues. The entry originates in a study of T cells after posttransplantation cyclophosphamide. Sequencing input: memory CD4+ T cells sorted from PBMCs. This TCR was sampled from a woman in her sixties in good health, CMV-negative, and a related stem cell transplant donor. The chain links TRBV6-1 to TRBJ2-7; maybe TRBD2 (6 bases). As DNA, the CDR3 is TGTGCCAGCACCCCACCCGGGGGTAGGTACGAGCAGTACTTC. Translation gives CASTPPGGRYEQYF.